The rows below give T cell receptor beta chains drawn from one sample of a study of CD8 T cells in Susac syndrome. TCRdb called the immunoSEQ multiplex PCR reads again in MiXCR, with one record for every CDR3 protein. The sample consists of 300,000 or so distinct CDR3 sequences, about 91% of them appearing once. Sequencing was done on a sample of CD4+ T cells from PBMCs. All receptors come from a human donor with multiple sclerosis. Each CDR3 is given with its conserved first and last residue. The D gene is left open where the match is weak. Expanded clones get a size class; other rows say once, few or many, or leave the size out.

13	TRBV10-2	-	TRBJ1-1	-	TGCGCCAGCCGGGTGGGGGGCAACACTGAAGCTTTCTTT	CASRVGGNTEAFF
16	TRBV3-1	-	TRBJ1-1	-	TGTGCCAGCAGCCCTTCCCACAGGGCGGAGGGGACTGAAGCTTTCTTT	CASSPSHRAEGTEAFF
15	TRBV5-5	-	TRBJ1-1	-	TGTGCCAGCAGCTTGAACACCGTGAGGAACACTGAAGCTTTCTTT	CASSLNTVRNTEAFF
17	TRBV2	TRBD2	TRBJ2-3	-	TGTGCCAGCTCTTACTTTCTAGCGGGGGGGAGCACAGATACGCAGTATTTT	CASSYFLAGGSTDTQYF
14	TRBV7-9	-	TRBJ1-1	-	TGTGCCAGCAGCCCAGAGGGGGGGACCACTGAAGCTTTCTTT	CASSPEGGTTEAFF
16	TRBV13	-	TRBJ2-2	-	TGTGCCAGCAGCGCCCCCGATTGGCACTGGTCCGGGGAGCTGTTTTTT	CASSAPDWHWSGELFF
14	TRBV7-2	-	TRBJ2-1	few	TGTGCCAGCAGCTTATCTGGCCGCCACAATGAGCAGTTCTTC	CASSLSGRHNEQFF
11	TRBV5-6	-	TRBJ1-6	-	TGTGCCAGCAGCTCCGATTCACCCCTCCACTTT	CASSSDSPLHF
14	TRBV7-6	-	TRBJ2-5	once	TGTGCCAGCAGCTTAGTTTCGGCCCGGGGGACCCAGTACTTC	CASSLVSARGTQYF
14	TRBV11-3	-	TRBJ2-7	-	TGTGCCAGCAGCCCCGGCGGGTCCGAGTACGAGCAGTACTTC	CASSPGGSEYEQYF
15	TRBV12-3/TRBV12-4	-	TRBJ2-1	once	TGTGCCAGCAGTTTAACTGGGGGAGCGGGCAATGAGCAGTTCTTC	CASSLTGGAGNEQFF
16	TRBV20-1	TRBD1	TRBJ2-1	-	TGCAGTGCACGGGACAGAATGATCGGGGTGGGCAATGAGCAGTTCTTC	CSARDRMIGVGNEQFF
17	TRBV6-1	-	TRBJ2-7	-	TGTGCCAGCAGTGAAGGACCTTCGGGATTTCCCTCCTACGAGCAGTACTTC	CASSEGPSGFPSYEQYF